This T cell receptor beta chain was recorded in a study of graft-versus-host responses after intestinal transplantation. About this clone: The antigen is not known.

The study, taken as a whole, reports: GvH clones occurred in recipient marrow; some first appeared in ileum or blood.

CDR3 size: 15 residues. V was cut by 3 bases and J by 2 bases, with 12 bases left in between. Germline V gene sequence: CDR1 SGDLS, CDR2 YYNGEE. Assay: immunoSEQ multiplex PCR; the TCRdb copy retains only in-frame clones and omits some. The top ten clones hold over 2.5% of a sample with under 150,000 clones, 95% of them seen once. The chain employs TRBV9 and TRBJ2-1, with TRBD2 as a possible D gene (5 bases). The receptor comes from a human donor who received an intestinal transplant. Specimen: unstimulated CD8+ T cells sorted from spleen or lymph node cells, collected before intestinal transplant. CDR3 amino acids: CASSAGVIPYNEQFF. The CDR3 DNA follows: TGTGCCAGCAGCGCCGGGGTTATTCCCTACAATGAGCAGTTCTTC.